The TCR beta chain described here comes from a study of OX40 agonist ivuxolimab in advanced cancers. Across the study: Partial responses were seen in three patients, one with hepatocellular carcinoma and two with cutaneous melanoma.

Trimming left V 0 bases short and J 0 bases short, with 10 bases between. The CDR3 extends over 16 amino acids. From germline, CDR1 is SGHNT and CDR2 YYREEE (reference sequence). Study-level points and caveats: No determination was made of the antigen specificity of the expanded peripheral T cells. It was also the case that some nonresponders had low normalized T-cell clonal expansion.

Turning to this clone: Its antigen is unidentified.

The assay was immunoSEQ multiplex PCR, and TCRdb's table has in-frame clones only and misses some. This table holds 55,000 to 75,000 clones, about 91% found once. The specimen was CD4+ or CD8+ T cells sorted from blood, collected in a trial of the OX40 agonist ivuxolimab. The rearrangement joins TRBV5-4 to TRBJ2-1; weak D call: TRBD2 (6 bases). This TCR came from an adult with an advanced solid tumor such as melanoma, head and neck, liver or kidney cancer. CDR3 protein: CASSLDPGDSYNEQFF. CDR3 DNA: TGTGCCAGCAGCTTGGATCCGGGAGACTCCTACAATGAGCAGTTCTTC.